This record covers a single TCR beta chain. Its antigen is still unknown. The data originate from a study of early T cells in non-severe SARS-CoV-2 infection. Study as a whole: Sequencing of bulk RNA from unsorted whole blood was done, without chain pairing.

Study-wide results and limits: Comparison of clonotypes with VDJdb favored anti-spike CD8 responses while missing private and CD4 specificities.

CDR3 length: 14 residues. Trimming stripped 3 bases from V and 4 bases from J, with 10 bases between. Germline V gene data show CDR1 as MDHEN and CDR2 as SYDVKM. Each cDNA molecule carried a unique molecular identifier. TCRdb reprocessed the 5' RACE reads via MiXCR and lists one record per CDR3 protein. Of 64,000 or so distinct CDR3 sequences listed, around an eighth are singletons. The specimen comprised whole blood, sampled at baseline. The chain is built from TRBV28 and TRBJ1-5, with D unresolved. The TCR comes from an adult who was a healthcare worker with PCR-confirmed SARS-CoV-2 infection or an uninfected control (not recorded which). The CDR3 sequence is CASSFGSGNQPQHF. The DNA for the CDR3 is TGTGCCAGCAGTTTCGGGAGCGGGAATCAGCCCCAGCATTTT.